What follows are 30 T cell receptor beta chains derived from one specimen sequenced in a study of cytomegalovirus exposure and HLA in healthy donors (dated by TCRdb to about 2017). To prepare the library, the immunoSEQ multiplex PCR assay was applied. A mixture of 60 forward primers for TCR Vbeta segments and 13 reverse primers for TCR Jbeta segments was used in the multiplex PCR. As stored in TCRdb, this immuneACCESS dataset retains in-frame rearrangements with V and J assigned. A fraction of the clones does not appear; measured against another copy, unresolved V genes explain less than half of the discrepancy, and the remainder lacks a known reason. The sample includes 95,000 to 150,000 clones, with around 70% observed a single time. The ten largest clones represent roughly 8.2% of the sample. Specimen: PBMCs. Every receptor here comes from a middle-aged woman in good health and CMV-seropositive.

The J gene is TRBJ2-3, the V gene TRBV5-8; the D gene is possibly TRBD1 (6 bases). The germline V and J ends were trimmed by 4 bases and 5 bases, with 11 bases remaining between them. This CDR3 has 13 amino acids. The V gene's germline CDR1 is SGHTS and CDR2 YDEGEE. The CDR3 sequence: CASSPGVVDTQYF. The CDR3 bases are TGTGCCAGCAGCCCAGGGGTTGTAGATACGCAGTATTTT.

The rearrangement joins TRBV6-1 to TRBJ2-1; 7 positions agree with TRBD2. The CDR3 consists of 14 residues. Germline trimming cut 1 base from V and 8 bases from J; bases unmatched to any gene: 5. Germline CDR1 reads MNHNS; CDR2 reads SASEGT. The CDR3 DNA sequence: TGTGCCAGCAGTGAAGGGGGAGGGGAGCATGAGCAGTTCTTC. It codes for CASSEGGGEHEQFF.

CDR3 bases: TGTGCCAGCAGCCCAGGACAGTCCTATGGCTACACCTTC. Amino acid sequence: CASSPGQSYGYTF. V gene TRBV11-3 combines with J gene TRBJ1-2; possibly TRBD1 for D (6 bases). There are 13 residues in the CDR3. V was clipped by 5 bases and J by 4 bases, with 11 bases between them. Germline V gene sequence: CDR1 SGHNT, CDR2 YENEEA.

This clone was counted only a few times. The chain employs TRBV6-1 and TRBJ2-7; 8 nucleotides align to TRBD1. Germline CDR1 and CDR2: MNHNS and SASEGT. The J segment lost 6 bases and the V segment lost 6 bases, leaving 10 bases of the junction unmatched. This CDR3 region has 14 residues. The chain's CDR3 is CASSFQGAISEQYF. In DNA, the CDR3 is TGTGCCAGCAGCTTCCAGGGGGCTATCAGCGAGCAGTACTTC.

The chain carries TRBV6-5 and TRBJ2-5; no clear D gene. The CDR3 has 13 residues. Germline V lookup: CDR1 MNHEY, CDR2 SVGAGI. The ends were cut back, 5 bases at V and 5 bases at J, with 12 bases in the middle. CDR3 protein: CASSDTPRETQYF. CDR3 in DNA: TGTGCCAGCAGTGACACTCCTCGTGAGACCCAGTACTTC.

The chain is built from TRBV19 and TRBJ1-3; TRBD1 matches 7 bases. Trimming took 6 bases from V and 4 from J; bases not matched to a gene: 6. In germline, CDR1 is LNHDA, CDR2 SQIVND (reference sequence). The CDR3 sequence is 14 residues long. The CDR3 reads CASRRQGSGNTIYF. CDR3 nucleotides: TGTGCCAGTAGACGACAGGGATCGGGAAACACCATATATTTT.

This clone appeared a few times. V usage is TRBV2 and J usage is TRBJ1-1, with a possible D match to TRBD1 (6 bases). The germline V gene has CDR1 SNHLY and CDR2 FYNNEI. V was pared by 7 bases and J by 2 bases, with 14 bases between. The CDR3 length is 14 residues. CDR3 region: CASTPQGYNTEAFF. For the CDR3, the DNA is TGTGCCAGCACCCCACAGGGTTATAACACTGAAGCTTTCTTT.

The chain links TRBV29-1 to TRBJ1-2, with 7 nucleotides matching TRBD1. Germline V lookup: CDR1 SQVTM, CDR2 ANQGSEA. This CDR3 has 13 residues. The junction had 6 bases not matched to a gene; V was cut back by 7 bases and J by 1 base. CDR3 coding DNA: TGCAGCGCCGGGACAGCGGGTAACTATGGCTACACCTTC. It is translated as CSAGTAGNYGYTF.

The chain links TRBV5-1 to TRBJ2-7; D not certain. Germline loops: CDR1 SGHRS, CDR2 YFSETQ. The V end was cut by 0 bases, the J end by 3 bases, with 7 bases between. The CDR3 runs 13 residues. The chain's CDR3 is CASSLAPGYEQYF. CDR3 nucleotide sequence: TGCGCCAGCAGCTTGGCCCCAGGCTACGAGCAGTACTTC.

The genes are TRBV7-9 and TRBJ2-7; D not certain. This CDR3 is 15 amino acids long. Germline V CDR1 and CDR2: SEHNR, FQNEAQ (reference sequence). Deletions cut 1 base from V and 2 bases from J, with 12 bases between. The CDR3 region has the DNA TGTGCCAGCAGCTTAGGGCAGGCTTATACCTACGAGCAGTACTTC. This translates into CASSLGQAYTYEQYF.

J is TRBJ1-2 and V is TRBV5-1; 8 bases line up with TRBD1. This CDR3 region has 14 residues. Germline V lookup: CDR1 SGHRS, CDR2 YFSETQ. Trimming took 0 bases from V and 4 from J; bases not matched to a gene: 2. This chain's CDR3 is CASSLGTGPYGYTF. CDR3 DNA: TGCGCCAGCAGCTTGGGGACAGGGCCCTATGGCTACACCTTC.

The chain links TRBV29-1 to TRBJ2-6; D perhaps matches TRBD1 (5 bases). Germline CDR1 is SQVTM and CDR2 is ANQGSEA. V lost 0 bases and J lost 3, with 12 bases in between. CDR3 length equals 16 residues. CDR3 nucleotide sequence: TGCAGCGTTGAAGATCACCAGGGATTTGGGGCCAACGTCCTGACTTTC. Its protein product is CSVEDHQGFGANVLTF.

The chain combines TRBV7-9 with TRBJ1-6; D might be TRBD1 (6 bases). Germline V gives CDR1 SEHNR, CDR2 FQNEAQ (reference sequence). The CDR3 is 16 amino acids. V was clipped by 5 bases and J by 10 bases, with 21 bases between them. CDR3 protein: CASSPREGTSQSPLHF. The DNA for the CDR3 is TGTGCCAGCAGCCCGAGGGAAGGGACAAGCCAATCACCCCTCCACTTT.

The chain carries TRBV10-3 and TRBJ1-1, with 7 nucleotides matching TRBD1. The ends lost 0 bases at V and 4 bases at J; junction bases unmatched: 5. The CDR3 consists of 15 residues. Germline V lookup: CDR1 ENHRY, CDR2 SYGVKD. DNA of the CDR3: TGTGCCATCAGTGAGTCGAAGGGGGCGGGCACTGAAGCTTTCTTT. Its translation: CAISESKGAGTEAFF.

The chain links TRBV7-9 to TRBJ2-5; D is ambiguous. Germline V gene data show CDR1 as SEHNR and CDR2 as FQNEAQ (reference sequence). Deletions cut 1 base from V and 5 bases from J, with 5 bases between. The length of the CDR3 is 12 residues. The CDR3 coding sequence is TGTGCCAGCAGCTTAGTAGCCGAGACCCAGTACTTC. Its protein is CASSLVAETQYF.

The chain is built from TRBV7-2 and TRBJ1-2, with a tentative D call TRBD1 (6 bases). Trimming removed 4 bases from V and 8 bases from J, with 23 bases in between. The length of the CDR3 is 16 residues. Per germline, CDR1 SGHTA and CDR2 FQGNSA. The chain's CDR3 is CASSSTRQATISGYTF. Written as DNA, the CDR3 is TGTGCCAGCAGCTCTACTAGACAGGCGACGATTTCAGGCTACACCTTC.

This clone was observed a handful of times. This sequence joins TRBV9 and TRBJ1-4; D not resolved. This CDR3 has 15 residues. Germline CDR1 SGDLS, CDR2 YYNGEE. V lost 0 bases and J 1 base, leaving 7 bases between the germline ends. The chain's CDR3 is CASSVEAGTNEKLFF. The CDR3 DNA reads TGTGCCAGCAGCGTAGAGGCAGGAACTAATGAAAAACTGTTTTTT.

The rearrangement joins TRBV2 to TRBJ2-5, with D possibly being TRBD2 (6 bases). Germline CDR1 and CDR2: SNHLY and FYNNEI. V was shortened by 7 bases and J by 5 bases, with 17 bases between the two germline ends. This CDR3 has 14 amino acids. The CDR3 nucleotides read TGTGCCAGCACCGCCTTCAGGGAGGATGAGACCCAGTACTTC. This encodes CASTAFREDETQYF.

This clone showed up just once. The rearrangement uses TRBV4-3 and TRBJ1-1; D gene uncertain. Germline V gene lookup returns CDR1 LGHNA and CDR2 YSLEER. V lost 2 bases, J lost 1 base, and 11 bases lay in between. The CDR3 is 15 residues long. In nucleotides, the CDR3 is TGCGCCAGCAGCCAATTCAGCGTAGGGAACACTGAAGCTTTCTTT. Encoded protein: CASSQFSVGNTEAFF.

The CDR3 here is CASSYRRALDGYTF. For the CDR3, the DNA is TGTGCCAGCAGTTACCGGCGGGCCCTCGATGGCTACACCTTC. The V gene is TRBV6-5, the J gene TRBJ1-2; D call uncertain. The CDR3 contains 14 residues. From germline, CDR1 is MNHEY and CDR2 SVGAGI. With 2 bases removed from V and 6 bases from J, the gap between germline ends came to 13 bases.

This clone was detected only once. CDR3 DNA: TGTGCCAGCAGTGACCCGACAGGAAGCGGCTACACCTTC. Amino acid sequence: CASSDPTGSGYTF. The chain recombines TRBV25-1 with TRBJ1-2; the D gene is possibly TRBD1 (6 bases). V dropped 3 bases and J dropped 8 bases, with 13 bases sitting between them. In germline, CDR1 is MGHDK, CDR2 SYGVNS. This CDR3 is built from 13 residues.

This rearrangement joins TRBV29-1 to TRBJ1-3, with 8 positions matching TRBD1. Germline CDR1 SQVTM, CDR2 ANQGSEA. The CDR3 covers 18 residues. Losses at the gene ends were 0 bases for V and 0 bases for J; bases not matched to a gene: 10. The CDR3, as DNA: TGCAGCGTTGAAGAACAAAAACTCGGACAGGGCTCTGGAAACACCATATATTTT. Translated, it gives CSVEEQKLGQGSGNTIYF.

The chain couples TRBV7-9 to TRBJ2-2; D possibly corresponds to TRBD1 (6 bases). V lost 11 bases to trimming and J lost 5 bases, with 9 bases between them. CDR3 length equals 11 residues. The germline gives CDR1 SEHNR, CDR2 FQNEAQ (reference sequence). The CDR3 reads CAVGQTGELFF. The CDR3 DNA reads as TGTGCCGTCGGACAGACCGGGGAGCTGTTTTTT.

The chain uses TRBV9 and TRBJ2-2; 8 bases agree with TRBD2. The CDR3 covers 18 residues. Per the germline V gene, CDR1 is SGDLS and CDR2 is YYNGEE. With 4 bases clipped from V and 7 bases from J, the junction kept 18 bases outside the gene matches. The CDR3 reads CASSPSESRGGLGGELFF. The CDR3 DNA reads TGTGCCAGCAGCCCCTCGGAGAGTCGCGGGGGGTTGGGCGGGGAGCTGTTTTTT.

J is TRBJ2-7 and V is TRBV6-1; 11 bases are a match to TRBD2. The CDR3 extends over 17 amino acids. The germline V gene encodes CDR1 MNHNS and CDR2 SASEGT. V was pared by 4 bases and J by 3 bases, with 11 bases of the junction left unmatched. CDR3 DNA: TGTGCCAGCAGTGTAGCCCTTACTAGCGGGGGAGTCTACGAGCAGTACTTC. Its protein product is CASSVALTSGGVYEQYF.

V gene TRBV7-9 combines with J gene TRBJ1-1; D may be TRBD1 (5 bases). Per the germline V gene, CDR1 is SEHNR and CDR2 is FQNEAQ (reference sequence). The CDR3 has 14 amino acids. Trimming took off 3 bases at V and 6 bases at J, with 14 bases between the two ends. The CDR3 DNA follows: TGTGCCAGCAGCTTTAACAGCGCGGGGGCTGAAGCTTTCTTT. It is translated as CASSFNSAGAEAFF.

The CDR3 nucleotides read TGTGCCAGCAGTTTACAGTCAGGGAATGGCTACACCTTC. Translation gives CASSLQSGNGYTF. The chain links TRBV28 to TRBJ1-2; tentative D call: TRBD1 (5 bases). The CDR3 extends over 13 amino acids. The ends were cut back, 2 bases at V and 6 bases at J, with 10 bases in the middle. Looked up from germline, CDR1 is MDHEN and CDR2 is SYDVKM.

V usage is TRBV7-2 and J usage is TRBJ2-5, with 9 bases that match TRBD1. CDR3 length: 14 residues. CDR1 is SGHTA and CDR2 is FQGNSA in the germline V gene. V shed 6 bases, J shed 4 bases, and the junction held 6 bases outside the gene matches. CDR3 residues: CASRDRGGLETQYF. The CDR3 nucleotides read TGTGCCAGCAGGGACAGGGGAGGGCTAGAGACCCAGTACTTC.

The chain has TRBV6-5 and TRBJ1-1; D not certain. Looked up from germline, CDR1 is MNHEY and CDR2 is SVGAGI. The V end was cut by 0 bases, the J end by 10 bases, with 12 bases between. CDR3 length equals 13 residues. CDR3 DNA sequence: TGTGCCAGCAGTTACTCTCGAGGACTCGGAGCTTTCTTT. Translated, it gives CASSYSRGLGAFF.

The CDR3 nucleotides read TGTGCCAGCAGCCGACAGAGTTACGAGCAGTACTTC. It is translated as CASSRQSYEQYF. The chain has TRBV7-2 and TRBJ2-7, with D perhaps matching TRBD1 (5 bases). The CDR3 extends over 12 amino acids. Trimming removed 5 bases at V and 4 bases at J, with 9 bases between. Per the germline V gene, CDR1 is SGHTA and CDR2 is FQGNSA.